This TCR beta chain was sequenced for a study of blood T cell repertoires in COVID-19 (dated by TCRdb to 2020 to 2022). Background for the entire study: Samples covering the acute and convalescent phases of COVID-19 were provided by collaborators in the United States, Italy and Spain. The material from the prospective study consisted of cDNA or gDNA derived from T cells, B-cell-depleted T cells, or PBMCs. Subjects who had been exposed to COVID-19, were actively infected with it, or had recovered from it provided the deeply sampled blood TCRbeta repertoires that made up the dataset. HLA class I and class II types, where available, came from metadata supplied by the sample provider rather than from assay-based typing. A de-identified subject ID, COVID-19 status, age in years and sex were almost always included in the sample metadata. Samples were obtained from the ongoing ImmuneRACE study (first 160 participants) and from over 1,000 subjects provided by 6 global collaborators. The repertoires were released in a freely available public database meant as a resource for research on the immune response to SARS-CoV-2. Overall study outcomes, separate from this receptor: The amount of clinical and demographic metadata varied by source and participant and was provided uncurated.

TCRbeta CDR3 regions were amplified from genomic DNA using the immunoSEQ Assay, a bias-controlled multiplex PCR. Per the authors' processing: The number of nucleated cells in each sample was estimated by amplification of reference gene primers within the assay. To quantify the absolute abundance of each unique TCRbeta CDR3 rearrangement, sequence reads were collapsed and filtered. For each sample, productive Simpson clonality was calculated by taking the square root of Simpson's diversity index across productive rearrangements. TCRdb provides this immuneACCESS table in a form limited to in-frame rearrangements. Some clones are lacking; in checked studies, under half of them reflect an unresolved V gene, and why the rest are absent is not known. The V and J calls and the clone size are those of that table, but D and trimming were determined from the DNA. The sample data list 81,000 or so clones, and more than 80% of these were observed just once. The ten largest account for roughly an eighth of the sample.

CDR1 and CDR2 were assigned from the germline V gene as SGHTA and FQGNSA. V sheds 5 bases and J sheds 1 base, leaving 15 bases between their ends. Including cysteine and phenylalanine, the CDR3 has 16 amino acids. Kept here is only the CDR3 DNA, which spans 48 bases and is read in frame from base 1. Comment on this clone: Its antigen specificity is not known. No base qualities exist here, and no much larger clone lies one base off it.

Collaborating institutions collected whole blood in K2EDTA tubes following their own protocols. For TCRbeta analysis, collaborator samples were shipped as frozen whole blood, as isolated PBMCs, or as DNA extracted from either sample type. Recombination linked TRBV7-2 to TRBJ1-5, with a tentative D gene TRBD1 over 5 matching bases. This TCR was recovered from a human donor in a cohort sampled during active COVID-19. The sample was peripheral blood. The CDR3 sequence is CASSLRQSGSNQPQHF. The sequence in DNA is TGTGCCAGCAGCCTCAGACAGTCCGGGAGCAATCAGCCCCAGCATTTT.